The present TCR beta chain was sequenced within a study of CD8 T cells in Susac syndrome. General observations from the study: The study recognized that its TCR sequencing and HLA analysis covered a relatively small number of individuals.

The V and J ends lost 5 bases and 4 bases, in that order; junction bases with no gene match: 8. This CDR3 has 15 amino acids. Germline V gene lookup returns CDR1 SGHTA and CDR2 FQGTGA. The study used healthy donors as controls matched for age and sex. The CD8+ and CD4+ T cells were isolated magnetically using a negative isolation approach, whereas the TEMRA cells were enriched by FACS. Remarks on this clonotype: Antigen specificity is unknown.

An input of 0.5 to 1 ug of RNA was subjected to reverse transcription using random hexamers. TCRdb ran MiXCR on the immunoSEQ multiplex PCR reads and lists one entry per CDR3 protein. The sample shows about 120,000 distinct CDR3 sequences, 85% to 95% of them seen only once. The sample was CD8+ T cells from PBMCs. The V call is TRBV7-3, the J call TRBJ1-1; 9 nucleotides align to TRBD1. The receptor comes from a human donor in good health. CDR3 protein: CASSPTTGGSTEAFF. The CDR3 DNA is TGTGCCAGCAGCCCGACGACAGGGGGATCCACTGAAGCTTTCTTT. The full variable domain, completed using reference TRBV7-3 and TRBJ1-1, is GAGVSQTPSNKVTEKGKYVELRCDPISGHTALYWYRQSLGQGPEFLIYFQGTGAADDSGLPNDRFFAVRPEGSVSTLKIQRTERGDSAVYLCASSPTTGGSTEAFFGQGTRLTVV.